Below are 23 T cell receptor beta chains sequenced from a single sample in a study of blood T cell repertoires in COVID-19. Repertoires were generated with immunoSEQ multiplex PCR, while TCRdb's copy carries only in-frame clones and drops some. This sample has approximately 240,000 clones; 65% to 85% occur once, and the top ten carry roughly 4.2%. Sequenced sample: peripheral blood. These receptors were obtained from a woman aged 40 to 50 with active or convalescent COVID-19.

This chain uses TRBV19 with TRBJ2-7; no firm D call. Trimming pared 6 bases from V and 0 bases from J, leaving 9 bases between. The germline CDR1 and CDR2 sequences are LNHDA and SQIVND (reference sequence). The length of the CDR3 is 13 residues. CDR3 sequence: CASRTESSYEQYF. In nucleotides, the CDR3 is TGTGCCAGTAGAACGGAGAGCTCCTACGAGCAGTACTTC. The entire variable domain, with the rest obtained from reference TRBV19 and TRBJ2-7, is as follows: DGGITQSPKYLFRKEGQNVTLSCEQNLNHDAMYWYRQDPGQGLRLIYYSQIVNDFQKGDIAEGYSVSREKKESFPLTVTSAQKNPTAFYLCASRTESSYEQYFGPGTRLTVT.

The rearrangement links TRBV19 to TRBJ2-4; 8 nucleotides agree with TRBD2. Per germline, CDR1 LNHDA and CDR2 SQIVND (reference sequence). V lost 1 base to trimming and J lost 7 bases; unmatched junction nucleotides: 12. The CDR3 has 17 amino acids. The CDR3 spells CASSIAGGPTLQNIQYF. Here the CDR3 DNA reads TGTGCCAGTAGTATAGCGGGGGGGCCAACTCTCCAGAACATTCAGTACTTC.

Turning to this clone: Within the sample, other DNA sequences also encode this same CDR3. The J gene is TRBJ1-4, the V gene TRBV30; possibly TRBD1 for D (6 bases). CDR1 and CDR2 (germline): GTSNPN, SVGIG (reference sequence). This CDR3 is built from 13 residues. V gave up 3 bases and J gave up 2 bases, with 7 bases separating them. CDR3 in DNA: TGTGCCTGGAGACAGGGTACTAATGAAAAACTGTTTTTT. As protein: CAWRQGTNEKLFF.

This clone was observed once. The V call is TRBV25-1, the J call TRBJ2-3; maybe TRBD1 (6 bases). CDR1 MGHDK and CDR2 SYGVNS come from the germline V gene. This CDR3 is 13 amino acids long. V lost 6 bases, J lost 1 base, and 8 bases lay in between. The CDR3 DNA reads TGTGCCAGCAGACGACAGGGCACAGATACGCAGTATTTT. Translation: CASRRQGTDTQYF.

The chain uses TRBV5-1 and TRBJ1-6, with D uncertain. V gave up 4 bases and J gave up 7 bases, with 9 bases separating them. Germline CDR1 SGHRS, CDR2 YFSETQ. The CDR3 contains 13 residues. The DNA for the CDR3 is TGCGCCAGCAGCCTGAACTCCAATTCACCCCTCCACTTT. It is translated as CASSLNSNSPLHF.

The gene calls are TRBV5-1 and TRBJ1-1; TRBD1 is a possible D gene (5 bases). The CDR3 length is 15 residues. The germline gives CDR1 SGHRS, CDR2 YFSETQ. Trimming stripped 3 bases from V and 4 bases from J, with 16 bases between. The CDR3: CASSWNWGGGTEAFF. The CDR3 DNA follows: TGCGCCAGCAGCTGGAACTGGGGGGGAGGCACTGAAGCTTTCTTT.

The count of this clone is one. The chain is built from TRBV18 and TRBJ1-2; D not resolved. Germline V gene data show CDR1 as KGHSH and CDR2 as LQKENI. CDR3 size: 12 residues. V gave up 0 bases and J gave up 8 bases, with 7 bases separating them. The CDR3 loop is CASSPPAGGYTF. Written as DNA, the CDR3 is TGTGCCAGCTCACCACCGGCGGGGGGCTACACCTTC.

This sequence joins TRBV4-1 and TRBJ1-5; 10 bases match TRBD1. Germline V gene sequence: CDR1 MGHRA, CDR2 YSYEKL. The CDR3 extends over 18 amino acids. After removal of 2 bases from V and 5 bases from J, the junction contained 12 bases not matched to a gene. This CDR3 reads CASSQQGQGGQLDQPQHF. The CDR3, as DNA: TGCGCCAGCAGCCAACAAGGACAGGGGGGACAACTAGATCAGCCCCAGCATTTT.

The V call is TRBV14, the J call TRBJ2-5; no definite D call. Germline CDR1 is SGHDN and CDR2 is FVKESK. V lost 1 base to trimming and J lost 7 bases, with 4 bases between them. The CDR3 spans 11 residues. The CDR3 region has the DNA TGTGCCAGCAGCCAAGCCGGGACCCAGTACTTC. Its protein product is CASSQAGTQYF.

In its sample, this clone was seen many times. The V gene is TRBV18, the J gene TRBJ1-3; D perhaps matches TRBD1 (5 bases). Trimming left V 4 bases short and J 0 bases short, with 10 bases between. The CDR3 has 15 amino acids. The germline CDR1 and CDR2 sequences are KGHSH and LQKENI. The CDR3 loop is CASSLGQTSGNTIYF. The CDR3 nucleotides are TGTGCCAGCTCACTCGGACAAACCTCTGGAAACACCATATATTTT.

This rearrangement joins TRBV24-1 to TRBJ2-1; D not resolved. Germline V CDR1 and CDR2: KGHDR, SFDVKD. CDR3 length: 13 amino acids. Trimming pared 4 bases from V and 12 bases from J, leaving 15 bases between. CDR3 nucleotide sequence: TGTGCCACCAGTGAATATGCCGCGGCCGGGCAGTTCTTC. This codes for CATSEYAAAGQFF.

J is TRBJ2-1 and V is TRBV6-2 or TRBV6-3, with TRBD2 identical over 7 bases. Trimming removed 5 bases from V and 3 bases from J; junction bases left unmatched: 10. The length of the CDR3 is 16 residues. The germline CDR1 and CDR2 sequences are MNHEY and SVGEGT. The CDR3 sequence is CASSPSSGPIYNEQFF. The CDR3, as DNA: TGTGCCAGCAGTCCGTCTAGCGGCCCTATCTACAATGAGCAGTTCTTC.

This clone was counted ten times or more. Different DNA sequences within this sample yield the same CDR3. The V and J genes are TRBV10-3 and TRBJ2-1, with 15 bases matching TRBD2. V shed 4 bases, J shed 9 bases, and the junction held 4 bases outside the gene matches. Germline V CDR1 and CDR2: ENHRY, SYGVKD. This CDR3 has 15 amino acids. DNA for the CDR3: TGTGCCATCAGTGGGACTAGCGGGGGGGCTGGTGAGCAGTTCTTC. This encodes CAISGTSGGAGEQFF.

This rearrangement joins TRBV7-2 to TRBJ1-1; D unclear. This CDR3 is built from 15 residues. The germline gives CDR1 SGHTA, CDR2 FQGNSA. Trimming stripped 2 bases from V and 1 base from J, with 11 bases between. The CDR3 DNA reads as TGTGCCAGCAGCTTAAAGGGCGGGCCGAACACTGAAGCTTTCTTT. It is translated as CASSLKGGPNTEAFF.

The rearrangement links TRBV30 to TRBJ1-1; a possible D gene is TRBD1 (6 bases). The germline V gene has CDR1 GTSNPN and CDR2 SVGIG (reference sequence). This CDR3 is 14 amino acids long. Trimming shortened V by 0 bases and J by 3 bases, and 11 bases separated the two germline ends. The CDR3 region is CAWSVGRGYTEAFF. DNA of the CDR3: TGTGCCTGGAGTGTCGGCAGGGGATACACTGAAGCTTTCTTT.

CDR3 amino acids: CASSPRPGNYGYTF. Written as DNA, the CDR3 is TGTGCCAGCAGCCCCCGACCGGGAAACTATGGCTACACCTTC. The chain couples TRBV11-2 to TRBJ1-2, with D unresolved. V was cut by 5 bases and J by 2 bases, with 12 bases left in between. The V gene's germline CDR1 is SGHAT and CDR2 FQNNGV. CDR3 length: 14 residues.

This sequence joins TRBV10-3 and TRBJ1-1; weak D call: TRBD1 (6 bases). This CDR3 is built from 14 residues. V lost 11 bases and J lost 6, with 22 bases in between. Germline values: CDR1 ENHRY, CDR2 SYGVKD. The CDR3 is CASLGHISSSEAFF. The CDR3 nucleotides are TGTGCCTCCCTGGGACATATATCTTCGTCTGAAGCTTTCTTT.

The rearrangement links TRBV10-3 to TRBJ2-7; 10 bases are shared with TRBD2. CDR1 ENHRY and CDR2 SYGVKD come from the germline V gene. Unmatched junction bases numbered 18, after V lost 10 bases and J lost 3 bases. CDR3 length equals 17 residues. DNA for the CDR3: TGTGCCACCGCGCGTGAGCTGGGACGACTAGCGGGCTACGAGCAGTACGTC. The encoded protein is CATARELGRLAGYEQYV.

The chain employs TRBV19 and TRBJ2-7, with TRBD1 matching over 7 bases. This CDR3 comprises 14 residues. Germline lookup yields CDR1 LNHDA and CDR2 SQIVND (reference sequence). V gave up 5 bases and J gave up 0 bases; unmatched junction bases: 4. CDR3 nucleotides: TGTGCCAGTAGTCGGGACAGCAGCTCCTACGAGCAGTACTTC. Its translation: CASSRDSSSYEQYF.

This chain uses TRBV24-1 with TRBJ2-2; TRBD2 agrees at 9 bases. Germline CDR1 and CDR2: KGHDR and SFDVKD. Germline trimming cut 2 bases from V and 0 bases from J; bases unmatched to any gene: 6. The CDR3 extends over 18 amino acids. In nucleotides, the CDR3 is TGTGCCACCAGTGATTCCAAGCGGGGGGCCGCGAACACCGGGGAGCTGTTTTTT. Its protein is CATSDSKRGAANTGELFF.

The CDR3: CASSLYTGEYEKLFF. In DNA form, the CDR3 reads TGTGCCAGCAGTTTATACACAGGGGAGTATGAAAAACTGTTTTTT. The chain employs TRBV27 and TRBJ1-4, with 7 bases lining up with TRBD1. V trimming: 1 base; J trimming: 6 bases; junction bases outside the gene matches: 5. CDR1 and CDR2 from the germline V gene are MNHEY and SMNVEV (reference sequence). This CDR3 comprises 15 residues.

This clone was picked up a small number of times. This chain links TRBV11-2 with TRBJ2-4; tentative D call: TRBD1 (6 bases). Germline V gene data show CDR1 as SGHAT and CDR2 as FQNNGV. Trimming took 2 bases from V and 1 from J, leaving 6 bases between them. CDR3 length: 14 amino acids. The CDR3 spells CASSLQGAKNIQYF. Written as DNA, the CDR3 is TGTGCCAGCAGCTTACAGGGGGCCAAAAACATTCAGTACTTC.

The chain is built from TRBV6-1 and TRBJ2-7; TRBD1 might be the D (5 bases). CDR1 MNHNS and CDR2 SASEGT come from the germline V gene. The CDR3 runs to 13 residues. With 3 bases removed from V and 0 bases from J, the gap between germline ends came to 6 bases. CDR3: CASSDGHSYEQYF. The CDR3 DNA follows: TGTGCCAGCAGTGACGGACACTCCTACGAGCAGTACTTC.